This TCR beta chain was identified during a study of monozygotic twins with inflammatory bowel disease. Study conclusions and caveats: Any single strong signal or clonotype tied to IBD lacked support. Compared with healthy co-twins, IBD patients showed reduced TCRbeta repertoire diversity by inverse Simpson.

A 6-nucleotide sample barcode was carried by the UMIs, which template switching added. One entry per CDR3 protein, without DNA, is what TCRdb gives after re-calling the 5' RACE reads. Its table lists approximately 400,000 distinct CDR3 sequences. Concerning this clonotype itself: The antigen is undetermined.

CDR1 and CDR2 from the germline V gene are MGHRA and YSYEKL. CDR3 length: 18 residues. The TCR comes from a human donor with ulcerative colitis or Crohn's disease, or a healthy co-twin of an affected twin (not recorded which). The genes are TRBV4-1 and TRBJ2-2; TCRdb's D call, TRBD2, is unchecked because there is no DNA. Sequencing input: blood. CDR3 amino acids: CASSPQLPGLANTGELFF.